These 29 T cell receptor beta chains were all obtained from the same sample, sequenced in a study of T cells in Graves' hyperthyroidism and ophthalmopathy. Researchers amplified the TCR beta CDR3 regions from RNA transcripts. RT-PCR in the first round (using the HTBI primer set) targeted the TCR CDR3. TCRdb reprocessed the multiplex PCR reads with MiXCR, giving one entry per CDR3 protein. The data show about 690,000 distinct CDR3 sequences, roughly 17% seen once. Sequences were obtained from blood. The receptors stem from a man between 50 and 59 years old with Graves' hyperthyroidism.

This clonotype was recorded many times. Mismatch with germline at one junction end may stem from a read error. This chain links TRBV6-2 or TRBV6-3 with TRBJ1-5; tentative D call: TRBD1 (5 bases). Germline-derived CDR1 and CDR2 are MNHEY and SVGEGT. The CDR3 runs to 15 residues. DNA of the CDR3: TGTGCCAGCAGCCCAGGGAGATCGAGCAATCAGCCCCAACATTTT. As protein: CASSPGRSSNQPQHF.

This clonotype was observed a handful of times. The chain has TRBV29-1 and TRBJ2-7; 7 bases fit TRBD1. CDR3 length: 14 residues. V lost 4 bases, J lost 5 bases, and 11 bases stayed unmatched. Germline V gene data show CDR1 as SQVTM and CDR2 as ANQGSEA. This chain's CDR3 is CSVAFTGDVHEQYF. CDR3 nucleotides: TGCAGCGTTGCCTTTACAGGGGACGTACACGAGCAGTACTTC.

The chain joins TRBV7-2 to TRBJ2-1, with TRBD1 matching over 7 bases. The V gene's germline CDR1 is SGHTA and CDR2 FQGNSA. This CDR3 comprises 15 residues. Unmatched junction bases numbered 12, after V lost 5 bases and J lost 8 bases. The CDR3 spells CASSPRTGPGHEQFF. CDR3 coding DNA: TGTGCCAGCAGCCCGAGGACAGGCCCGGGCCATGAGCAGTTCTTC.

This clonotype was seen a handful of times. CDR3 in DNA: TGTGCCAGCAGCCCGGGGTCGGAGGGAGGAGTAGCTGAAGCTTTCTTT. It specifies CASSPGSEGGVAEAFF. The chain combines TRBV7-3 with TRBJ1-1; D not certain. This CDR3 is built from 16 residues. The germline gives CDR1 SGHTA, CDR2 FQGTGA. The ends were cut back, 5 bases at V and 6 bases at J, with 22 bases in the middle.

The table lists this clonotype with many counts. The chain joins TRBV20-1 to TRBJ2-7; 8 positions match TRBD1. The CDR3 sequence is 17 residues long. Germline V CDR1 and CDR2: DFQATT, SNEGSKA (reference sequence). After removal of 6 bases from V and 2 bases from J, the junction contained 18 bases not matched to a gene. This chain's CDR3 is CSAVEPPRDRFPYEQYF. CDR3 bases: TGCAGTGCCGTCGAACCCCCCCGGGACAGGTTTCCCTACGAGCAGTACTTC.

This clonotype has ten or more counts. The genes are TRBV27 and TRBJ1-1, with D maybe TRBD1 (6 bases). The CDR3 is 15 amino acids. V lost 1 base and J 6 bases, leaving 15 bases between the germline ends. Germline lookup yields CDR1 MNHEY and CDR2 SMNVEV (reference sequence). The CDR3 DNA sequence: TGTGCCAGCAGTTTATTTACAGGGCTGACTCCTGAAGCTTTCTTT. Its translation is CASSLFTGLTPEAFF.

This clonotype was picked up one time. Since a much larger clone is just one base distant, this may be a read error. This rearrangement joins TRBV11-2 to TRBJ2-2, with a possible D match to TRBD1 (5 bases). This CDR3 has 19 residues. V lost 6 bases, J lost 2 bases, and 25 bases lay in between. The germline V gene encodes CDR1 SGHAT and CDR2 FQNNGV. The CDR3 spells CASSRQNLGPKTNTGELFF. CDR3 DNA sequence: TGTGCCAGCAGTCGTCAAAACCTGGGGCCGAAGACCAACACCGGGGAGCTGTTTTTT.

This clonotype was found many times. J is TRBJ1-5 and V is TRBV19; 9 nucleotides match TRBD1. J gave up 8 bases and V 3 bases, and 17 bases lay outside the gene matches. From germline, CDR1 is LNHDA and CDR2 SQIVND (reference sequence). The CDR3 totals 18 residues. The CDR3 bases are TGTGCCAGTAGTATGAGACTAAGGGGACAGGGCGAAAGGAAGCCCCAGCATTTT. Translation gives CASSMRLRGQGERKPQHF.

This clonotype was observed many times. The chain couples TRBV12-3 or TRBV12-4 to TRBJ1-1, with D possibly matching TRBD1 (6 bases). With 5 bases removed from V and 2 bases from J, the gap between germline ends came to 18 bases. CDR3 size: 16 residues. CDR3 in DNA: TGTGCCAGCAGTCCGACCAACAGGGTTTCTAACACTGAAGCTTTCTTT. Its protein is CASSPTNRVSNTEAFF.

The chain uses TRBV4-1 and TRBJ2-4; unclear D gene. The CDR3 is 16 amino acids. Germline lookup yields CDR1 MGHRA and CDR2 YSYEKL. V lost 4 bases to trimming and J lost 0 bases, with 13 bases between them. CDR3 in DNA: TGCGCCAGCAGCCCTTCCAGTTATCTAGCCAAAAACATTCAGTACTTC. As protein: CASSPSSYLAKNIQYF.

This clonotype came up many times. This chain connects TRBV11-2 to TRBJ2-2; 14 nucleotides line up with TRBD2. The CDR3 runs to 17 residues. Germline-derived CDR1 and CDR2 are SGHAT and FQNNGV. J lost 4 bases, V lost 5 bases, and 6 bases had no gene match. The CDR3 DNA reads as TGTGCCAGCAGCCCAGGACTAGCGGGAGGCTTCACCGGGGAGCTGTTTTTT. Residues: CASSPGLAGGFTGELFF.

This chain links TRBV6-1 with TRBJ1-2; tentative D call: TRBD1 (5 bases). The V end lost 6 bases, the J end lost 4 bases, and 15 bases lay between the germline ends. Germline CDR1 is MNHNS and CDR2 is SASEGT. The CDR3 spans 14 residues. The CDR3 DNA follows: TGTGCCAGCAGAGAGACAGCCGTTCTCTATGGCTACACCTTC. Its protein is CASRETAVLYGYTF.

This clonotype was seen a handful of times. This chain uses TRBV7-9 with TRBJ2-5; D is unclear. The CDR3 runs to 14 residues. V lost 3 bases, J lost 2 bases, and 10 bases lay in between. The germline V gene encodes CDR1 SEHNR and CDR2 FQNEAQ (reference sequence). This CDR3 reads CASSFRRSQETQYF. In DNA, the CDR3 is TGTGCCAGCAGCTTTAGACGGTCACAAGAGACCCAGTACTTC. Drawing the rest from reference TRBV7-9 and TRBJ2-5, the complete variable domain is DTGVSQNPRHKITKRGQNVTFRCDPISEHNRLYWYRQTLGQGPEFLTYFQNEAQLEKSRLLSDRFSAERPKGSFSTLEIQRTEQGDSAMYLCASSFRRSQETQYFGPGTRLLVL.

In this sample, this clonotype turned up a few times. This chain links TRBV4-2 with TRBJ2-6; 10 bases line up with TRBD2. Germline V lookup: CDR1 LGHNA, CDR2 YNFKEQ. This CDR3 has 19 residues. V shed 0 bases and J 2 bases; nucleotides not matched to a gene: 7. In DNA form, the CDR3 reads TGTGCCAGCAGCCAAGAATTCAGCGGGAGGGCTCCTGGGGCCAACGTCCTGACTTTC. Amino acid sequence: CASSQEFSGRAPGANVLTF.

This clonotype appeared many times. The V and J genes are TRBV28 and TRBJ1-2; weak D call: TRBD1 (5 bases). Trimming left V 4 bases short and J 5 bases short, with 20 bases between. Germline lookup yields CDR1 MDHEN and CDR2 SYDVKM. The CDR3 totals 16 residues. CDR3 in amino acids: CASSSPGRWAVYGYTF. In nucleotides, the CDR3 is TGTGCCAGCAGTTCGCCGGGACGGTGGGCGGTGTATGGCTACACCTTC.

This clonotype came up a few times. This chain joins TRBV6-1 and TRBJ2-1; D may be TRBD2 (5 bases). Germline CDR1 MNHNS, CDR2 SASEGT. This CDR3 contains 14 residues. V dropped 5 bases and J dropped 3 bases, with 11 bases sitting between them. The CDR3 loop reads CASSRNRDYNEQFF. CDR3 sequence (DNA): TGTGCCAGCAGTCGAAACCGGGACTACAATGAGCAGTTCTTC.

The J gene is TRBJ2-7, the V gene TRBV7-8; possible D gene TRBD1, 6 bases. Trimming pared 8 bases from V and 3 bases from J, leaving 14 bases between. Germline V gives CDR1 SGHVS, CDR2 FQNEAQ. This CDR3 comprises 13 residues. The CDR3 loop reads CASVRDILYEQYF. The CDR3, as DNA: TGTGCCAGCGTCCGGGACATCCTCTACGAGCAGTACTTC.

The chain uses TRBV7-2 and TRBJ2-1; 9 nucleotides align to TRBD1. Per germline, CDR1 SGHTA and CDR2 FQGNSA. The CDR3 loop spans 15 amino acids. J gave up 9 bases and V 5 bases, and 11 bases lay outside the gene matches. The CDR3 protein is CASSPDRGGVSEQFF. In DNA, the CDR3 is TGTGCCAGCAGCCCGGACAGGGGAGGAGTAAGTGAGCAGTTCTTC.

This clonotype was seen more than once but under ten times. The rearrangement joins TRBV9 to TRBJ2-1, with D perhaps TRBD1 or TRBD2 (5 bases each). CDR3 length equals 14 residues. V gave up 3 bases and J gave up 3 bases, with 10 bases separating them. Germline CDR1 SGDLS, CDR2 YYNGEE. The CDR3 DNA reads as TGTGCCAGCAGCGCCGGGACCAACTACAATGAGCAGTTCTTC. Amino acids: CASSAGTNYNEQFF.

This clonotype was picked up a small number of times. The chain recombines TRBV19 with TRBJ1-1; D is possibly TRBD1 (6 bases). Germline V CDR1 and CDR2: LNHDA, SQIVND (reference sequence). The CDR3 has 15 amino acids. Between the trimmed V and J ends, which lost 7 bases and 0 bases, there was a span of 15 bases. The CDR3: CASTSQTGLNTEAFF. CDR3 nucleotides: TGTGCCAGTACTTCACAAACAGGGTTGAACACTGAAGCTTTCTTT.

Notes on this clonotype: The conserved phenylalanine or tryptophan is not found at the CDR3 terminus, so this likely reflects a read error. The chain combines TRBV5-1 with TRBJ2-7; D is undetermined. Germline V gene lookup returns CDR1 SGHRS and CDR2 YFSETQ. The germline V and J ends were trimmed by 1 base and 0 bases, with 11 bases remaining between them. CDR3 length equals 15 residues. For the CDR3, the DNA is TGCGCCAGCAGCTTGCCGACTGCTTCCTCCTACGAGCAGTACTCC. The encoded protein is CASSLPTASSYEQYS.

V usage is TRBV30 and J usage is TRBJ1-3, with D perhaps TRBD1 (5 bases). Germline V gene data show CDR1 as GTSNPN and CDR2 as SVGIG (reference sequence). V lost 4 bases to trimming and J lost 4 bases, with 11 bases between them. The CDR3 has 13 amino acids. CDR3 region: CAWILGAGNTIYF. The CDR3 DNA sequence: TGTGCCTGGATCCTAGGGGCCGGAAACACCATATATTTT.

The table lists this clonotype with many counts. The rearrangement links TRBV11-2 to TRBJ2-7, with D possibly matching TRBD1 (6 bases). The CDR3 has 16 amino acids. The germline CDR1 and CDR2 sequences are SGHAT and FQNNGV. The germline V and J ends were trimmed by 3 bases and 2 bases, with 17 bases remaining between them. CDR3 nucleotide sequence: TGTGCCAGCAGCTTCGGTCCCGCAGGGGATACCTACGAGCAGTACTTC. It specifies CASSFGPAGDTYEQYF.

This clonotype appeared many times. The chain joins TRBV28 to TRBJ2-5, with 8 bases identical to TRBD2. Germline CDR1 and CDR2: MDHEN and SYDVKM. The V and J ends lost 7 bases and 1 base, in that order; junction bases with no gene match: 11. The CDR3 is made up of 16 amino acids. The CDR3 is CASTLLAGGSQETQYF. For the CDR3, the DNA is TGTGCCAGCACCCTCCTCGCGGGAGGAAGCCAAGAGACCCAGTACTTC.

This clonotype showed up just a few times. This chain uses TRBV20-1 with TRBJ2-1, with 8 positions matching TRBD2. V lost 4 bases and J lost 8; bases outside the gene matches: 10. This CDR3 region has 14 residues. Germline lookup yields CDR1 DFQATT and CDR2 SNEGSKA (reference sequence). The CDR3 DNA follows: TGCAGTGCTACCTGGACTAGCTGGGCGGATGAGCAGTTCTTC. Protein: CSATWTSWADEQFF.

The sample holds many counts of this clonotype. The chain combines TRBV6-1 with TRBJ1-2, with TRBD1 matching over 10 bases. The germline CDR1 and CDR2 sequences are MNHNS and SASEGT. After removal of 5 bases from V and 4 bases from J, the junction contained 7 bases not matched to a gene. The CDR3 extends over 15 amino acids. The CDR3 region is CASSSGTGAFYGYTF. CDR3 in DNA: TGTGCCAGCAGTTCGGGGACAGGGGCATTCTATGGCTACACCTTC.

This clonotype was observed a handful of times. The rearrangement uses TRBV20-1 and TRBJ1-5; TRBD1 agrees at 12 bases. CDR1 DFQATT and CDR2 SNEGSKA come from the germline V gene (reference sequence). The CDR3 sequence is 16 residues long. V gave up 6 bases and J gave up 4 bases; unmatched junction bases: 10. The CDR3 spells CSARDRGRLWNQPQHF. CDR3 nucleotides: TGCAGTGCGAGGGACAGGGGGCGCTTATGGAATCAGCCCCAGCATTTT.

This clonotype showed up just a few times. This chain links TRBV29-1 with TRBJ1-2; 8 bases are a match to TRBD1. V lost 5 bases and J lost 8; bases outside the gene matches: 13. The germline gives CDR1 SQVTM, CDR2 ANQGSEA. This CDR3 spans 14 amino acids. The CDR3 bases are TGCAGCGTTCCATTCCTAGGACAGGGAGGGGGCTACACCTTC. Its protein product is CSVPFLGQGGGYTF.

This clonotype was seen ten or more times. CDR3 DNA sequence: TGTGCCAGCAGCCGGGGGGGGAAAGGTCAGCCCCAGCATTTT. Protein product: CASSRGGKGQPQHF. The V call is TRBV28, the J call TRBJ1-5, with D perhaps matching TRBD1 (5 bases). V lost 6 bases and J 6 bases, leaving 15 bases between the germline ends. The CDR3 totals 14 residues. Per germline, CDR1 MDHEN and CDR2 SYDVKM.